The 25 T cell receptor beta chains below come from one sample, sequenced in a study of beta chain features in type 1 diabetes. Expressed TCRB transcripts were sequenced after all isolated RNA was converted to cDNA. The repertoire was sequenced with immunoSEQ multiplex PCR; TCRdb's copy has only in-frame clones and lacks some. The sample consists of about 360,000 clones, roughly 12% of them appearing once. Sequenced sample: naive CD4+ T cells from blood. The receptors here all came from a man younger than 35 in good health.

This chain joins TRBV30 and TRBJ2-3, with 7 bases identical to TRBD1. V lost 1 base and J lost 5; bases outside the gene matches: 3. This CDR3 contains 13 residues. CDR1 and CDR2 (germline): GTSNPN, SVGIG (reference sequence). CDR3: CAWSGQGLDTQYF. CDR3 in DNA: TGTGCCTGGAGTGGACAGGGCTTAGATACGCAGTATTTT.

V is TRBV30 and J is TRBJ1-2, with unresolved D. Germline lookup yields CDR1 GTSNPN and CDR2 SVGIG (reference sequence). The CDR3 has 12 residues. V gave up 4 bases and J gave up 8 bases, with 14 bases separating them. In DNA form, the CDR3 reads TGTGCCTGGACTGGATGGGGAGGGGGCTACACCTTC. As protein: CAWTGWGGGYTF.

This clone has a handful of counts. The junction shows a germline mismatch at one end, possibly a read error. V is TRBV7-9 and J is TRBJ2-5; D is unclear. Germline V gene sequence: CDR1 SEHNR, CDR2 FQNEAQ (reference sequence). The CDR3 is 8 amino acids. Written as DNA, the CDR3 is TGTGCCAGCAGCCTTCCGGACTTC. It translates to CASSLPDF.

DNA for the CDR3: TGTGCCAGCAGTTTTGATTACAGGGCTCTGGACTATGGCTACACCTTC. Its protein is CASSFDYRALDYGYTF. The V gene is TRBV6-6, the J gene TRBJ1-2; D perhaps matches TRBD1 (6 bases). V was trimmed by 4 bases and J by 3 bases, leaving 18 bases between them. Looked up from germline, CDR1 is MNHNY and CDR2 is SVGAGI (reference sequence). The CDR3 is 16 residues long.

The rearrangement links TRBV28 to TRBJ2-5; D gene uncertain. This CDR3 comprises 11 residues. The V end lost 6 bases, the J end lost 3 bases, and 5 bases lay between the germline ends. In germline, CDR1 is MDHEN, CDR2 SYDVKM. CDR3 region: CASRTEETQYF. The CDR3 region has the DNA TGTGCCAGCAGAACGGAAGAGACCCAGTACTTC.

This clone showed up just a few times. This rearrangement joins TRBV5-1 to TRBJ1-2, with 12 bases lining up with TRBD1. Germline CDR1 reads SGHRS; CDR2 reads YFSETQ. Unmatched junction bases numbered 12, after V lost 8 bases and J lost 7 bases. This CDR3 comprises 15 residues. CDR3 loop: CARPQAGQGARGYTF. CDR3 nucleotides: TGCGCCAGGCCTCAAGCGGGACAGGGGGCACGTGGCTACACCTTC.

The table lists this clone with a few counts. The rearrangement uses TRBV9 and TRBJ2-7, with 7 bases that match TRBD2. Germline assignment: CDR1 SGDLS and CDR2 YYNGEE. The length of the CDR3 is 14 residues. Trimming cost V 4 bases and J 2 bases; bases outside gene matches: 6. This chain's CDR3 is CASSTSVYPYEQYF. As DNA, the CDR3 is TGTGCCAGCAGCACTAGCGTCTATCCCTACGAGCAGTACTTC. Drawing the rest from reference TRBV9 and TRBJ2-7, the complete variable domain is DSGVTQTPKHLITATGQRVTLRCSPRSGDLSVYWYQQSLDQGLQFLIQYYNGEERAKGNILERFSAQQFPDLHSELNLSSLELGDSALYFCASSTSVYPYEQYFGPGTRLTVT.

The V call is TRBV30, the J call TRBJ2-3; 7 nucleotides agree with TRBD2. Germline V gives CDR1 GTSNPN, CDR2 SVGIG (reference sequence). The CDR3 consists of 14 residues. V shed 2 bases, J shed 3 bases, and the junction held 5 bases outside the gene matches. The CDR3: CAWSLERGTDTQYF. DNA for the CDR3: TGTGCCTGGAGTCTGGAGCGGGGAACAGATACGCAGTATTTT.

This clone was counted only a few times. This chain joins TRBV2 and TRBJ1-4; the match to TRBD1 covers 7 bases. The germline V gene encodes CDR1 SNHLY and CDR2 FYNNEI. The CDR3 runs to 17 residues. Unmatched junction bases numbered 12, after V lost 0 bases and J lost 8 bases. The CDR3: CASSEAHLRQGGEKLFF. DNA of the CDR3: TGTGCCAGCAGTGAAGCCCACCTACGACAGGGAGGAGAAAAACTGTTTTTT.

This clone was found a few times. The chain has TRBV29-1 and TRBJ2-3, with 7 bases fitting TRBD1. The V and J ends lost 5 bases and 0 bases, in that order; junction bases with no gene match: 8. There are 15 residues in the CDR3. Germline V gene data show CDR1 as SQVTM and CDR2 as ANQGSEA. The CDR3 DNA follows: TGCAGCGTTTCGGGACAGACAACTAGCACAGATACGCAGTATTTT. Its translation: CSVSGQTTSTDTQYF.

This clone was seen more than once but under ten times. The chain is built from TRBV18 and TRBJ2-1; 9 bases match TRBD2. J lost 7 bases, V lost 4 bases, and 14 bases had no gene match. CDR3 size: 17 residues. Germline CDR1 and CDR2: KGHSH and LQKENI. The CDR3 region has the DNA TGTGCCAGCTCACTCCCTTTCGTAGCGGGAGTGACGAATGAGCAGTTCTTC. The encoded protein is CASSLPFVAGVTNEQFF.

This clone was picked up a small number of times. V and J are TRBV30 and TRBJ2-3; 7 bases are shared with TRBD1. This CDR3 is built from 15 residues. V lost 2 bases, J lost 6 bases, and 11 bases stayed unmatched. Germline V lookup: CDR1 GTSNPN, CDR2 SVGIG (reference sequence). The CDR3 protein is CAWSQTGVTADTQYF. Here the CDR3 DNA reads TGTGCCTGGAGTCAAACAGGGGTTACGGCCGATACGCAGTATTTT. The full variable domain, completed using reference TRBV30 and TRBJ2-3, is SQTIHQWPATLVQPVGSPLSLECTVEGTSNPNLYWYRQAAGRGLQLLFYSVGIGQISSEVPQNLSASRPQDRQFILSSKKLLLSDSGFYLCAWSQTGVTADTQYFGPGTRLTVL.

The sample holds a few counts of this clone. The gene calls are TRBV5-1 and TRBJ2-3; 8 positions agree with TRBD1. V was clipped by 0 bases and J by 2 bases; unmatched bases: 5. Germline V gene data show CDR1 as SGHRS and CDR2 as YFSETQ. The CDR3 is made up of 16 amino acids. The CDR3 here is CASSLVRDRNTDTQYF. The CDR3 DNA sequence: TGCGCCAGCAGCTTGGTGCGGGACAGGAACACAGATACGCAGTATTTT. Filled out from reference TRBV5-1 and TRBJ2-3, the complete variable domain reads KAGVTQTPRYLIKTRGQQVTLSCSPISGHRSVSWYQQTPGQGLQFLFEYFSETQRNKGNFPGRFSGRQFSNSRSEMNVSTLELGDSALYLCASSLVRDRNTDTQYFGPGTRLTVL.

The chain joins TRBV6-5 to TRBJ1-1; D is perhaps TRBD1 (6 bases). From germline, CDR1 is MNHEY and CDR2 SVGAGI. This CDR3 has 11 residues. The V and J ends lost 2 bases and 9 bases respectively, with 7 bases between them. In nucleotides, the CDR3 is TGTGCCAGCAGTTACCAGGGGAAAGCTTTCTTT. This sequence encodes CASSYQGKAFF.

This clone occurred a few times. The rearrangement joins TRBV18 to TRBJ2-2; 12 bases map to TRBD2. After removal of 2 bases from V and 5 bases from J, the junction contained 6 bases not matched to a gene. This CDR3 is 17 amino acids long. Germline assignment: CDR1 KGHSH and CDR2 LQKENI. The CDR3: CASSPGLAGHKTGELFF. In DNA form, the CDR3 reads TGTGCCAGCTCACCAGGACTAGCGGGGCATAAAACCGGGGAGCTGTTTTTT.

The gene calls are TRBV29-1 and TRBJ2-5, with D perhaps matching TRBD2 (6 bases). The CDR3 runs 12 residues. Germline V gene lookup returns CDR1 SQVTM and CDR2 ANQGSEA. V lost 7 bases, J lost 4 bases, and 13 bases lay in between. The CDR3 loop reads CSARGEGETQYF. CDR3 nucleotides: TGCAGCGCGCGGGGAGAAGGAGAGACCCAGTACTTC.

The gene calls are TRBV4-2 and TRBJ2-7; 7 nucleotides line up with TRBD1. This CDR3 is built from 15 residues. V lost 1 base to trimming and J lost 5 bases; unmatched junction nucleotides: 8. The V gene's germline CDR1 is LGHNA and CDR2 YNFKEQ. The CDR3 nucleotides are TGTGCCAGCAGCCAAGTTAGTCAGGGGGACAACGAGCAGTACTTC. Translating it yields CASSQVSQGDNEQYF.

This sequence joins TRBV7-3 and TRBJ2-2, with 15 bases identical to TRBD2. Losses at the gene ends were 5 bases for V and 4 bases for J; bases not matched to a gene: 8. The CDR3 has 18 residues. The V gene's germline CDR1 is SGHTA and CDR2 FQGTGA. The DNA of the CDR3 is TGTGCCAGCAGCCCCGGGACTAGCGGGGGGTATAGCACCGGGGAGCTGTTTTTT. Amino acids: CASSPGTSGGYSTGELFF. The full variable domain, with the rest looked up from reference TRBV7-3 and TRBJ2-2, is GAGVSQTPSNKVTEKGKYVELRCDPISGHTALYWYRQSLGQGPEFLIYFQGTGAADDSGLPNDRFFAVRPEGSVSTLKIQRTERGDSAVYLCASSPGTSGGYSTGELFFGEGSRLTVL.

This chain joins TRBV6-5 and TRBJ1-5, with TRBD1 as a possible D gene (6 bases). Trimming cost V 2 bases and J 3 bases, with 11 bases left between them. The V gene's germline CDR1 is MNHEY and CDR2 SVGAGI. CDR3 size: 15 residues. DNA of the CDR3: TGTGCCAGCAGTTACAATGGACAGCACAATCAGCCCCAGCATTTT. Amino acids: CASSYNGQHNQPQHF.

This clone was detected only a few times. This chain uses TRBV30 with TRBJ1-3, with D possibly TRBD1 on 5 matching bases. Trimming took off 2 bases at V and 8 bases at J, with 13 bases between the two ends. The length of the CDR3 is 13 residues. Germline lookup yields CDR1 GTSNPN and CDR2 SVGIG (reference sequence). This chain's CDR3 is CAWSRQPSDTIYF. DNA of the CDR3: TGTGCCTGGAGTCGACAGCCGTCGGACACCATATATTTT.

This clone was observed a handful of times. The J gene is TRBJ2-7, the V gene TRBV30; D is unclear. Germline V lookup: CDR1 GTSNPN, CDR2 SVGIG (reference sequence). The V end lost 2 bases, the J end lost 2 bases, and 7 bases lay between the germline ends. The length of the CDR3 is 12 residues. CDR3 sequence reads: CAWSRQTYEQYF. The CDR3, as DNA: TGTGCCTGGAGTAGACAAACCTACGAGCAGTACTTC.

The J gene is TRBJ1-1, the V gene TRBV27; 9 bases match TRBD1. The CDR3 has 16 residues. Germline-derived CDR1 and CDR2 are MNHEY and SMNVEV (reference sequence). Trimming took 5 bases from V and 8 from J; bases not matched to a gene: 15. CDR3 sequence reads: CASSPGQGSASWEAFF. Here the CDR3 DNA reads TGTGCCAGCAGTCCCGGACAGGGGTCTGCTTCTTGGGAAGCTTTCTTT.

This clone was found a few times. The rearrangement joins TRBV10-3 to TRBJ2-7; D may be TRBD1 (6 bases). The CDR3 covers 11 residues. Germline assignment: CDR1 ENHRY and CDR2 SYGVKD. V lost 6 bases and J lost 7, with 10 bases in between. DNA of the CDR3: TGTGCCATCAGCGCAGACAGGGAGCAGTACTTC. Encoded protein: CAISADREQYF.

The V and J genes are TRBV19 and TRBJ2-3; TRBD1 is a possible D gene (6 bases). Trimming left V 1 base short and J 1 base short, with 6 bases between. This CDR3 contains 14 residues. In germline, CDR1 is LNHDA, CDR2 SQIVND (reference sequence). The CDR3 protein is CASSIGTGTDTQYF. The CDR3 DNA sequence: TGTGCCAGTAGTATAGGGACAGGCACAGATACGCAGTATTTT.

This clone was detected only a few times. This rearrangement joins TRBV27 to TRBJ2-2; 8 positions match TRBD2. The germline gives CDR1 MNHEY, CDR2 SMNVEV (reference sequence). The CDR3 spans 14 residues. The V gene end was trimmed by 11 bases and the J gene end by 1 base; junction bases not matched to a gene: 6. The CDR3 DNA follows: TGTGCCTCCAAGCGGGAGAGGAACACCGGGGAGCTGTTTTTT. Translation: CASKRERNTGELFF.